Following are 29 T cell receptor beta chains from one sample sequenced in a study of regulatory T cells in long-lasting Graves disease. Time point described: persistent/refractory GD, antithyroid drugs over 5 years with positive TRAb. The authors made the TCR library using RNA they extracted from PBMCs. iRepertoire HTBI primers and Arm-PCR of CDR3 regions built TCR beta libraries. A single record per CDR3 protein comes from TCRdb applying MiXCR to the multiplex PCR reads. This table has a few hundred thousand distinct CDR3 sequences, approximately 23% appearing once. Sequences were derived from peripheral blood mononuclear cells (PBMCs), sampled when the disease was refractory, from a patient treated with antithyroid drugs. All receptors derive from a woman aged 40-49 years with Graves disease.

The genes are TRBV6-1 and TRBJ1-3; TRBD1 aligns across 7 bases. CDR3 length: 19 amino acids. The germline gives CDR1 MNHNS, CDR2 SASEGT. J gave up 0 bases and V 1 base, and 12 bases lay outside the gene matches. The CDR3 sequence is CASSEVGDRERSSGNTIYF. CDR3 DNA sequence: TGTGCCAGCAGTGAAGTTGGGGACAGAGAACGAAGCTCTGGAAACACCATATATTTT.

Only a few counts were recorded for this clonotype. The CDR3 sequence: CASSTSGGRGSNQPQHF. CDR3 in DNA: TGTGCCAGTAGTACTTCAGGGGGCCGGGGGAGCAATCAGCCCCAGCATTTT. This rearrangement joins TRBV19 to TRBJ1-5, with 8 nucleotides matching TRBD1. Germline-derived CDR1 and CDR2 are LNHDA and SQIVND (reference sequence). CDR3 length: 17 amino acids. The J segment lost 1 base and the V segment lost 4 bases, leaving 9 bases of the junction unmatched.

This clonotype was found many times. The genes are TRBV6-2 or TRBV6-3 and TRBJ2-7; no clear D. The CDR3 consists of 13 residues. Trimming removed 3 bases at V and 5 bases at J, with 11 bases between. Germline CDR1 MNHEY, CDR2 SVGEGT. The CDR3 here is CASSYEVFNEQYF. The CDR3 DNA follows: TGTGCCAGCAGTTATGAAGTATTCAACGAGCAGTACTTC.

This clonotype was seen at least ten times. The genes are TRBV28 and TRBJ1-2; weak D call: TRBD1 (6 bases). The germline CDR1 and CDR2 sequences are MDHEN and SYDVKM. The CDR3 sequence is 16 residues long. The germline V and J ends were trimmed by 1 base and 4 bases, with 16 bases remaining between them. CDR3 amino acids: CASSLSGTPRSYGYTF. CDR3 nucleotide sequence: TGTGCCAGCAGTTTATCCGGGACACCCAGGAGCTATGGCTACACCTTC.

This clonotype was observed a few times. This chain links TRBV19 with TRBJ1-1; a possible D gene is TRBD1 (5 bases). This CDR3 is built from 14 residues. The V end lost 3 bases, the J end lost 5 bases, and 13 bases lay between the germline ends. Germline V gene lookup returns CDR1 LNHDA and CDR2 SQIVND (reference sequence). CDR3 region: CASSMGGVRTEAFF. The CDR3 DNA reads TGTGCCAGTAGTATGGGGGGGGTAAGGACTGAAGCTTTCTTT.

In nucleotides, the CDR3 is TGCAGTGCTAGAGATCCCGATTATAGCAATCAGCCCCAGCATTTT. Protein product: CSARDPDYSNQPQHF. The chain carries TRBV20-1 and TRBJ1-5; no clear D gene. The CDR3 runs to 15 residues. The germline V and J ends were trimmed by 0 bases and 0 bases, with 9 bases remaining between them. Germline loops: CDR1 DFQATT, CDR2 SNEGSKA (reference sequence).

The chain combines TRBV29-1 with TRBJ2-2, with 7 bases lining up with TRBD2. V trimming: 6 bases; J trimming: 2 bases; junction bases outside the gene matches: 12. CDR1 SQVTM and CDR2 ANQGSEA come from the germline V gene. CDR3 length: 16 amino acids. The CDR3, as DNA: TGCAGCGTCATTACTTGGGGGACTAAAAACACCGGGGAGCTGTTTTTT. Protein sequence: CSVITWGTKNTGELFF.

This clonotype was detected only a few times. The CDR3 is CASSISSGPYEQYF. CDR3 bases: TGTGCCAGTAGTATCTCAAGCGGACCCTACGAGCAGTACTTC. The chain carries TRBV19 and TRBJ2-7; D might be TRBD2 (5 bases). This CDR3 has 14 residues. The ends were cut back, 3 bases at V and 2 bases at J, with 11 bases in the middle. CDR1 is LNHDA, CDR2 SQIVND, per germline (reference sequence).

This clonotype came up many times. DNA for the CDR3: TGCGCCAGCAGCTTGCTGGGGTCGGGCTACACCTTC. It encodes CASSLLGSGYTF. The V gene is TRBV5-1, the J gene TRBJ1-2, with D unresolved. With 1 base removed from V and 8 bases from J, the gap between germline ends came to 9 bases. The germline V gene has CDR1 SGHRS and CDR2 YFSETQ. This CDR3 has 12 amino acids.

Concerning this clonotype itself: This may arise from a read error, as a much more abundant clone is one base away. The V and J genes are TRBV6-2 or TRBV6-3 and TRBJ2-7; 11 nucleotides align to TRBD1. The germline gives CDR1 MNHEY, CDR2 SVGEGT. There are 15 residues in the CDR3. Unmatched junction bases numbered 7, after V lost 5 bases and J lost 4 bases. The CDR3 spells CASSKVGDRGYEQYF. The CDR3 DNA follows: TGTGCCAGCAGTAAAGTTGGGGACAGGGGGTACGAGCAGTACTTC.

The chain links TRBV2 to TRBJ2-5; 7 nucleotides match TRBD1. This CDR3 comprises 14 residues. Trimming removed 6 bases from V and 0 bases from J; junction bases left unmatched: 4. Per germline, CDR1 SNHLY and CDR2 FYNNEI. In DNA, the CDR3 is TGTGCCAGCAGGGTAGGGACAGACCAAGAGACCCAGTACTTC. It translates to CASRVGTDQETQYF.

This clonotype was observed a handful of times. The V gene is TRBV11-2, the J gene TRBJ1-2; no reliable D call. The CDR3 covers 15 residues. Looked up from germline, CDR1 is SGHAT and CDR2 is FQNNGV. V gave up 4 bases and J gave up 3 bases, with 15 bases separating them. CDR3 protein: CASSSIRELDYGYTF. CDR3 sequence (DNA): TGTGCCAGCAGCTCTATCCGGGAGCTCGACTATGGCTACACCTTC.

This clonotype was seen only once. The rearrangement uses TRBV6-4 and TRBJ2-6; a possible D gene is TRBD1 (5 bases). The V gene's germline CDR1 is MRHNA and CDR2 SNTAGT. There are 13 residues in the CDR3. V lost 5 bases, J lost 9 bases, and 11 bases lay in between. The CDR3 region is CASSMTAGNVLTF. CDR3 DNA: TGTGCCAGCAGTATGACAGCCGGCAACGTCCTGACTTTC.

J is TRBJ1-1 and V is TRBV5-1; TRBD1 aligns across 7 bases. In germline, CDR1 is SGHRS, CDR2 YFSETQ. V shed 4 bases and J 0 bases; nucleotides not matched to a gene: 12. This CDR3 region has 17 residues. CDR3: CASSPRGGISMNTEAFF. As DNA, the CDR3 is TGCGCCAGCAGCCCCAGGGGGGGGATTTCCATGAACACTGAAGCTTTCTTT. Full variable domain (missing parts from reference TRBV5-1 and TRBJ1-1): KAGVTQTPRYLIKTRGQQVTLSCSPISGHRSVSWYQQTPGQGLQFLFEYFSETQRNKGNFPGRFSGRQFSNSRSEMNVSTLELGDSALYLCASSPRGGISMNTEAFFGQGTRLTVV.

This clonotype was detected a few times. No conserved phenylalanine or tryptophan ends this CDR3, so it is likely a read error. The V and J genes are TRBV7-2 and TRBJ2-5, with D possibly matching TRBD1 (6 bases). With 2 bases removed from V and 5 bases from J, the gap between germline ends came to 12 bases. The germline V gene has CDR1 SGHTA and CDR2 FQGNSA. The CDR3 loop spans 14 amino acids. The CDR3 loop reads CASSLWGQRETQYL. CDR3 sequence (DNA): TGTGCCAGCAGCTTATGGGGGCAGAGGGAGACCCAGTACCTC.

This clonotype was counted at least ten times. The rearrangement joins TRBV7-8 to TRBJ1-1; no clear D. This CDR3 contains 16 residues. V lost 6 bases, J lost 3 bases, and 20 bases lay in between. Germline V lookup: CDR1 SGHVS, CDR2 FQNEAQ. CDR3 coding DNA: TGTGCCAGCAGACAACAATTCCCCGAGGAGGACACTGAAGCTTTCTTT. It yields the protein CASRQQFPEEDTEAFF.

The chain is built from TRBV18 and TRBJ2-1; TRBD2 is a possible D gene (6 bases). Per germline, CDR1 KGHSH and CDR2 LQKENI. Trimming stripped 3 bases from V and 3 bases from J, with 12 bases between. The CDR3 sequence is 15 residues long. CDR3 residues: CASSPEGSHYNEQFF. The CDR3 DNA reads TGTGCCAGCTCACCGGAGGGATCTCACTACAATGAGCAGTTCTTC.

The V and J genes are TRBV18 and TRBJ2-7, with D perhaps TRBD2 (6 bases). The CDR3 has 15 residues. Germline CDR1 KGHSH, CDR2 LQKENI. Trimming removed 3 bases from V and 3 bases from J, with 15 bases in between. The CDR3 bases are TGTGCCAGCTCACCCCAAGGGCAGGGAGGCTACGAGCAGTACTTC. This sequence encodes CASSPQGQGGYEQYF.

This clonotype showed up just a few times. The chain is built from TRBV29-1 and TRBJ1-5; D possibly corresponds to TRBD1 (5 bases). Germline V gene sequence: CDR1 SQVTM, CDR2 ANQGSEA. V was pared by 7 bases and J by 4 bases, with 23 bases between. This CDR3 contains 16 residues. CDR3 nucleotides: TGCAGCGCAGAAAAAGGGGACTCCAAGGGAAATCAGCCCCAGCATTTT. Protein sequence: CSAEKGDSKGNQPQHF.

CDR3 DNA sequence: TGTGCCAGCAGCCAATCCGGGCGGGGGTTTAACTACGAGCAGTACTTC. Its translation is CASSQSGRGFNYEQYF. The V gene is TRBV3-1, the J gene TRBJ2-7; 7 bases agree with TRBD2. Losses at the gene ends were 2 bases for V and 3 bases for J; bases not matched to a gene: 10. Germline loops: CDR1 LGHDT, CDR2 YNNKEL (reference sequence). This CDR3 is 16 amino acids long.

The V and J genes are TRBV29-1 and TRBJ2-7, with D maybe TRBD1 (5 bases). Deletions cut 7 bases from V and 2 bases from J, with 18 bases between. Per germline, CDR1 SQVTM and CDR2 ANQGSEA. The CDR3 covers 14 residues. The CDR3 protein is CSAFDRVLPYEQYF. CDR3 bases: TGCAGCGCCTTTGACAGAGTCCTACCCTACGAGCAGTACTTC.

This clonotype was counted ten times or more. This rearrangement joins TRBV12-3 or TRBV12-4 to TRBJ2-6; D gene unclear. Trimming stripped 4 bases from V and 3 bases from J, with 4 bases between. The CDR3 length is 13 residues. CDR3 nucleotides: TGTGCCAGCAGTTCCCTTGGGGCCAACGTCCTGACTTTC. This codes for CASSSLGANVLTF.

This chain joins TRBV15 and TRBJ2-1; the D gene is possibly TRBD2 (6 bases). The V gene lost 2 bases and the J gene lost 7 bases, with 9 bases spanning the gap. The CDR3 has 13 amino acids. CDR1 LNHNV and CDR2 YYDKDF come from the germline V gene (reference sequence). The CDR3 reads CATSRMEGNEQFF. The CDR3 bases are TGTGCCACCAGCAGAATGGAGGGGAATGAGCAGTTCTTC. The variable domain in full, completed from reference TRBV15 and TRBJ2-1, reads DAMVIQNPRYQVTQFGKPVTLSCSQTLNHNVMYWYQQKSSQAPKLLFHYYDKDFNNEADTPDNFQSRRPNTSFCFLDIRSPGLGDTAMYLCATSRMEGNEQFFGPGTRLTVL.

The CDR3 loop is CAISELHAEGEQYF. The CDR3 DNA follows: TGTGCCATCAGTGAGTTGCACGCGGAGGGCGAGCAGTACTTC. The genes are TRBV10-3 and TRBJ2-7; D perhaps matches TRBD2 (6 bases). V was clipped by 1 base and J by 6 bases, with 13 bases between them. The CDR3 has 14 residues. CDR1 and CDR2 from the germline V gene are ENHRY and SYGVKD.

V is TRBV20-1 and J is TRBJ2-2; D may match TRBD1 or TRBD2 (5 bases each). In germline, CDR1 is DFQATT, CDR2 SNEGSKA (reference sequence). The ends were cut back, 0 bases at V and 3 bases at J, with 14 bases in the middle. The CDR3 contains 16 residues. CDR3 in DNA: TGCAGTGCTAGAGATCTCACGGGGCCTTACACCGGGGAGCTGTTTTTT. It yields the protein CSARDLTGPYTGELFF.

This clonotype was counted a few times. CDR3: CAISESIGLAGFTETQYF. For the CDR3, the DNA is TGTGCCATCAGTGAGTCCATAGGACTAGCGGGGTTTACGGAGACCCAGTACTTC. The V and J genes are TRBV10-3 and TRBJ2-5, with 12 bases lining up with TRBD2. This CDR3 has 18 amino acids. In germline, CDR1 is ENHRY, CDR2 SYGVKD. Trimming removed 0 bases from V and 5 bases from J; junction bases left unmatched: 10.

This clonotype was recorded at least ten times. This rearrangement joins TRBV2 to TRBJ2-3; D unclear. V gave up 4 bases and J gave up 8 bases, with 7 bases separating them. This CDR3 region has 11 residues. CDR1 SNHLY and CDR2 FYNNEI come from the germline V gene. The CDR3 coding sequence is TGTGCCAGCAGTGGCAGTGGTACGCAGTATTTT. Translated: CASSGSGTQYF.

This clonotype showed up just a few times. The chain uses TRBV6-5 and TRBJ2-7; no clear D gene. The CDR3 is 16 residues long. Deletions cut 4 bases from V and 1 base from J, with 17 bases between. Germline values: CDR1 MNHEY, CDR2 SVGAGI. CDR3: CASSSTHLTLSYEQYF. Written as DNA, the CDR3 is TGTGCCAGCAGTTCCACCCACCTGACACTATCCTACGAGCAGTACTTC.

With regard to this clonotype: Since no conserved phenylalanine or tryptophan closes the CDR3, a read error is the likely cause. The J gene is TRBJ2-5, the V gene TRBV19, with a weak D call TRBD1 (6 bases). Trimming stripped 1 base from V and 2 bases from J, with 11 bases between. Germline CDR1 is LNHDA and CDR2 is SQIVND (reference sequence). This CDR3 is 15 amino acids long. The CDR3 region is CASSIAQDRQETQYL. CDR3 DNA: TGTGCCAGTAGTATAGCTCAGGACAGACAAGAGACCCAGTACCTC.